This T cell receptor (beta chain) was obtained from a study of shared clonotypes between healthy human individuals. The authors split each subset's genomic DNA evenly across several immunoSEQ plates. The assay was immunoSEQ multiplex PCR, and TCRdb's table has in-frame clones only and misses some. The sample lists over 2,000,000 clones; 93% were seen once. This CDR3 is built from 12 residues. Germline assignment: CDR1 SGHVS and CDR2 FQNEAQ. In the naive CD8 group, cells lacked CD45RO and were positively selected for CCR7, so terminally differentiated effector memory CD45RA+ cells were left out. The receptor was isolated from a man between 18 and 29 years old in good health. Some clones in this sample may be carry-over from other donors' samples. Material for sequencing was naive CD8+ T cells from PBMCs. This chain joins TRBV7-8 and TRBJ2-2; D unclear. The CDR3 here is CAARLNTGELFF. The CDR3 region has the DNA TGTGCAGCTAGACTGAACACCGGGGAGCTGTTTTTT.